Listed below are T cell receptor beta chains from one sample, sequenced in a study of shared clonotypes between healthy human individuals. Method: immunoSEQ multiplex PCR; TCRdb's copy keeps in-frame clones and lacks some. The top ten clones hold about 0.13% of a sample with millions of clones, roughly 94% of them seen once. The material sequenced was naive CD4+ T cells sorted from blood. The origin of the receptors is a man aged 18 to 29 in good health. The CDR3 runs from the conserved cysteine through the conserved F or W. D genes are given only for firm matches. Some rows mark clone size as missing; the rest say once, few, many or name a class of expanded clone.

TGTGCCTGGAGGACCGGTCAAGCTGAAGCTTTCTTT	CAWRTGQAEAFF	TRBV30	TRBJ1-1	once	-
TGTGCCAGTTTGGTAGCGGTGGGCTACTACGAGCAGTACTTC	CASLVAVGYYEQYF	TRBV6-1	TRBJ2-7	-	-
TGTGCCAGCAGTTACAGGGCAGCTGCCTATGGCTACACCTTC	CASSYRAAAYGYTF	TRBV6-5	TRBJ1-2	-	-
TGTGCCATCAGTGAGTCCGGGGGAGGTAATTCACCCCTCCACTTT	CAISESGGGNSPLHF	TRBV10-3	TRBJ1-6	-	-
TGTGCCAGCAGTTTTCGGGCTAGCATTGGAGAGACCCAGTACTTC	CASSFRASIGETQYF	TRBV27	TRBJ2-5	-	-
TGTGCCAGCAGGGGACCTGTCTCCTACGAGCAGTACTTC	CASRGPVSYEQYF	TRBV28	TRBJ2-7	-	-
TGTGCCAGCAGTGACTCCGGCAGGCCTTCTGAAGCTTTCTTT	CASSDSGRPSEAFF	TRBV6-4	TRBJ1-1	-	-
TGTGCCAGCAGTGAAGCGCGGGTGACAGGGGATCAGCCCCAGCATTTT	CASSEARVTGDQPQHF	TRBV6-1	TRBJ1-5	-	TRBD1
TGTGCCAGCAGTGTCGTCAATGAGCAGTTCTTC	CASSVVNEQFF	TRBV2	TRBJ2-1	-	-
TGTGCCAGCAGTTCCGGACGGATCCGAGAGACCCAGTACTTC	CASSSGRIRETQYF	TRBV6-6	TRBJ2-5	-	-
TGCGCCAGCAGCTTGGCCGAGGACAGCGAGCCCTACGAGCAGTACTTC	CASSLAEDSEPYEQYF	TRBV5-1	TRBJ2-7	-	-
TGTGCCAGCAGCTTGGCTGACAGGGGGGCAGATACGCAGTATTTT	CASSLADRGADTQYF	TRBV5-4	TRBJ2-3	-	TRBD1
TGCGCCAGCAGCTTGGGAGGGACAGGGGAATTTCGGGAGACCCAGTACTTC	CASSLGGTGEFRETQYF	TRBV5-1	TRBJ2-5	-	TRBD1
TGTGCCAGCAGGAACGGACTAGCGGGCCTGTACGAGCAGTACTTC	CASRNGLAGLYEQYF	TRBV2	TRBJ2-7	-	TRBD2
TGTGCCAGCAGTTACTCGCCAGGTTCCCTCACCGGGGAGCTGTTTTTT	CASSYSPGSLTGELFF	TRBV6-6	TRBJ2-2	-	-
TGTGCTAGTGGTTTGGGACAGGGCTATGGCTACACCTTC	CASGLGQGYGYTF	TRBV12-5	TRBJ1-2	-	TRBD1
TGTGCCAGCAGTTACGACAGGAGCTCCTACAATGAGCAGTTCTTC	CASSYDRSSYNEQFF	TRBV5-6	TRBJ2-1	-	-
TGTGCCAGCAGCTCGCCGGCAGGGGCCTACGAGCAGTACTTC	CASSSPAGAYEQYF	TRBV11-2	TRBJ2-7	-	-
TGTGCCAGCAGTTACTCAGGCGGAGAGCAGTACTTC	CASSYSGGEQYF	TRBV6-5	TRBJ2-7	-	-
TGCGCCAGCAGCTTAAAGACTAGCGGGGGCACCGGGGAGCTGTTTTTT	CASSLKTSGGTGELFF	TRBV5-1	TRBJ2-2	-	TRBD2
TGTGCCAGCAGTTTATTAGGTAGCAAGGTCGCAAATGAGCAGTTCTTC	CASSLLGSKVANEQFF	TRBV27	TRBJ2-1	-	-
TGTGCCAGCAGCTTAGGGCCTCGGGGGGAAAAACTGTTTTTT	CASSLGPRGEKLFF	TRBV11-3	TRBJ1-4	-	-
TGTGCCAGCAGTTTAACCGGGACCCTACATCAGCCCCAGCATTTT	CASSLTGTLHQPQHF	TRBV28	TRBJ1-5	-	-
TGTGCCAGCTCTCGTAGGGGGACGGATGCAACTAATGAAAAACTGTTTTTT	CASSRRGTDATNEKLFF	TRBV19	TRBJ1-4	once	-
TGTGCCAGCAGTGAAGGGGGGGCTATTTCGGAGACCCAGTACTTC	CASSEGGAISETQYF	TRBV4-2	TRBJ2-5	-	-
TGTGCCAGCAGTGAAGCGTTAGGGGTGGTGGGCTACACCTTC	CASSEALGVVGYTF	TRBV2	TRBJ1-2	-	-
TGTGCCTCCCAGGCGAGGGTGAAAAACATTCAGTACTTC	CASQARVKNIQYF	TRBV6-6	TRBJ2-4	-	-
TGCGCCAGCAGTGAGAACCCACAGGGTACTCCACTTGAAGCTTTCTTT	CASSENPQGTPLEAFF	TRBV10-1	TRBJ1-1	-	-
TGTGCCAGCTCACCGGCTGAGGGCGCCTACGAGCAGTACTTC	CASSPAEGAYEQYF	TRBV18	TRBJ2-7	-	-
TGTGCCACCCAGACGGGGGGCTATGGCTACACCTTC	CATQTGGYGYTF	TRBV6-1	TRBJ1-2	-	-
TGTGCCAGCAGACCCACTAGCGGCCCCTACGAGCAGTACTTC	CASRPTSGPYEQYF	TRBV6-5	TRBJ2-7	-	TRBD2
TGTGCCAGCAGCTTAGCGGCCACAGGCACCGGGGAGCTGTTTTTT	CASSLAATGTGELFF	TRBV7-2	TRBJ2-2	-	-
TGTGCCAGCAGCTCGCACGTCGGGACTGGCTACACCTTC	CASSSHVGTGYTF	TRBV7-9	TRBJ1-2	-	-
TGTGCCAGCAGTGAACCCATTCTAGCGGCTAGCACAGATACGCAGTATTTT	CASSEPILAASTDTQYF	TRBV6-1	TRBJ2-3	-	TRBD2
TGTGCCAGCAGTTTTAGGCCGGGACTATTGTCTAATGAGCAGTTCTTC	CASSFRPGLLSNEQFF	TRBV27	TRBJ2-1	-	TRBD2
TGTGCCATCGATAGGGCGAACACCGGGGAGCTGTTTTTT	CAIDRANTGELFF	TRBV6-1	TRBJ2-2	-	-
TGTGCCAGCAGCTTGGTCGCGGGACCTCCCGAGTACGAGCAGTACTTC	CASSLVAGPPEYEQYF	TRBV7-2	TRBJ2-7	-	-
TGTGCCAGCAGTTTGGTTTCCGGGACAGGGAGGTCCGAGCAGTACTTC	CASSLVSGTGRSEQYF	TRBV28	TRBJ2-7	-	TRBD1